The TCR beta chain described here comes from a study of control samples from healthy donors and cancer patients (TCRdb year 2020). CDR1 and CDR2 (SGDLS, YYNGEE) derive from the germline V gene. Reading from cysteine to phenylalanine, the CDR3 counts 15 amino acids. Only the CDR3 part of the read is kept: 45 bases, read in frame from the first base. Here V drops 0 bases and J drops 5 bases, and the junction holds 4 bases not matched to any gene. This clone has just one count. Its antigen has not been determined. No per-base quality is available; no much larger clone lies one base away. Libraries were prepared through the immunoSEQ multiplex PCR assay. In its TCRdb copy, this immuneACCESS table keeps in-frame sequences only and misses some clones. Where compared with another copy, unresolved V genes explain less than half of these, and the others have no known cause. The sample table contains tens of thousands of clones; only one count was recorded for around 85% of them. The top ten hold roughly 6% of the sample.

The clonotype comes from a man aged 35 to 55 in good health. The V gene is TRBV9 and the J gene is TRBJ2-5; TRBD2 aligns with 10 central bases. The sequenced sample was blood. This receptor has the CDR3 CASSVGSGGAETQYF. In nucleotide form, the sequence is TGTGCCAGCAGCGTAGGCAGCGGGGGGGCGGAGACCCAGTACTTC.